The source of this T cell receptor beta chain is a study of beta chain features in type 1 diabetes. Study-wide results and limits: It was possible that PCR favored shorter templates, equally so in patients and controls. Type 1 diabetes patients had fewer VDJ junction insertions and more deletions. Shorter TCRB CDR3s, moderately but significantly so, were found in Type 1 diabetes patients in all four CD4+ subsets.

This clone was picked up a small number of times. The antigen is unknown. V was cut by 3 bases and J by 7 bases, with 9 bases left in between. The CDR3 runs 11 residues. The V gene's germline CDR1 is GTSNPN and CDR2 SVGIG (reference sequence). As every portion of the isolated RNA was reverse transcribed, the sequencing read expressed TCRB transcripts. Each sample of naive, central memory or regulatory T cells had, on average, approximately 3.5 million reads. Here immunoSEQ multiplex PCR was the method, and the copy in TCRdb shows in-frame clones only, minus some. The sample yields 200,000 to 250,000 clones, more than 11% seen once.

This clonotype was obtained from a man younger than 45 with type 1 diabetes. The sample comprised naive CD4+ T cells from blood. The genes are TRBV30 and TRBJ1-2; D is undetermined. The CDR3 loop is CAWRSRVGYTF. Written as DNA, the CDR3 is TGTGCCTGGAGGAGCCGAGTTGGCTACACCTTC.